One sample yielded the 19 T cell receptor beta chains listed below, sequenced in a study of blood T cell repertoires in COVID-19. Assay used: immunoSEQ multiplex PCR; TCRdb lists only in-frame clones, some missing. The sample lists approximately 110,000 clones, more than 80% occurring once. Source material: peripheral blood. These receptors came from a woman older than 75 with COVID-19, enrolled during active disease.

The CDR3 here is CASSPDRVNSPLHF. CDR3 in DNA: TGTGCCAGCAGCCCCGACAGGGTGAATTCACCCCTCCACTTT. This chain joins TRBV5-5 and TRBJ1-6, with TRBD1 matching 7 bases. The CDR3 contains 14 residues. Losses at the gene ends were 4 bases for V and 7 bases for J; bases not matched to a gene: 5. Per the germline V gene, CDR1 is SGHKS and CDR2 is YYEKEE (reference sequence).

This clone was counted a single time. This chain uses TRBV19 with TRBJ1-2; 7 positions match TRBD1. Looked up from germline, CDR1 is LNHDA and CDR2 is SQIVND (reference sequence). The CDR3 runs 13 residues. V was pared by 5 bases and J by 8 bases, with 8 bases of the junction left unmatched. The CDR3 here is CASSVTGARGYTF. The DNA for the CDR3 is TGTGCCAGTAGTGTAACAGGGGCAAGAGGCTACACCTTC.

The rearrangement joins TRBV5-1 to TRBJ2-3, with 8 nucleotides matching TRBD1. CDR3 length: 16 amino acids. The junction had 9 bases not matched to a gene; V was cut back by 4 bases and J by 2 bases. Germline V gene lookup returns CDR1 SGHRS and CDR2 YFSETQ. Here the CDR3 reads CASSLQGAMNTDTQYF. CDR3 nucleotide sequence: TGCGCCAGCAGCCTCCAGGGGGCGATGAACACAGATACGCAGTATTTT.

V and J are TRBV7-2 and TRBJ1-6; 8 positions match TRBD1. The V gene's germline CDR1 is SGHTA and CDR2 FQGNSA. V lost 5 bases, J lost 7 bases, and 10 bases stayed unmatched. This CDR3 is built from 16 residues. This chain's CDR3 is CASSASGQGMNSPLHF. The DNA for the CDR3 is TGTGCCAGCAGCGCTAGCGGACAGGGTATGAATTCACCCCTCCACTTT.

V gene TRBV19 combines with J gene TRBJ1-1; 8 nucleotides line up with TRBD1. The germline CDR1 and CDR2 sequences are LNHDA and SQIVND (reference sequence). The trim removed 5 bases at V and 1 base at J, leaving 3 bases unmatched. This CDR3 is built from 14 residues. The CDR3 coding sequence is TGTGCCAGTAGTGTGGGACAGGCGAACACTGAAGCTTTCTTT. Translation: CASSVGQANTEAFF.

This clone showed up just a few times. This chain connects TRBV16 to TRBJ2-3; D is unresolved. The CDR3 is 14 residues long. Germline V gives CDR1 KGHSY, CDR2 FQNENV. Trimming removed 4 bases from V and 2 bases from J, with 10 bases in between. The CDR3 sequence: CASSLLGLTDTQYF. CDR3 in DNA: TGTGCCAGCAGCCTACTTGGTCTCACAGATACGCAGTATTTT.

The V call is TRBV6-5, the J call TRBJ2-5; no definite D call. The CDR3 contains 14 residues. Trimming pared 6 bases from V and 1 base from J, leaving 12 bases between. Germline V gene data show CDR1 as MNHEY and CDR2 as SVGAGI. CDR3 protein: CASRTRLVQETQYF. CDR3 nucleotide sequence: TGTGCCAGCAGGACCCGACTCGTCCAAGAGACCCAGTACTTC.

This chain joins TRBV5-4 and TRBJ2-5, with 14 nucleotides matching TRBD2. CDR3 length equals 16 residues. The junction had 3 bases not matched to a gene; V was cut back by 0 bases and J by 5 bases. Germline values: CDR1 SGHNT, CDR2 YYREEE (reference sequence). The CDR3 nucleotides are TGTGCCAGCAGCTTGGGACTAGCGGGAGGGATGGAGACCCAGTACTTC. This encodes CASSLGLAGGMETQYF.

The chain couples TRBV10-3 to TRBJ2-1, with 15 bases identical to TRBD2. The junction had 6 bases not matched to a gene; V was cut back by 2 bases and J by 1 base. The CDR3 contains 19 residues. Germline V gives CDR1 ENHRY, CDR2 SYGVKD. The CDR3 spells CAISEAGLAGGGSYNEQFF. CDR3 nucleotides: TGTGCCATCAGTGAGGCGGGACTAGCGGGAGGAGGGTCCTACAATGAGCAGTTCTTC.

The chain couples TRBV12-3 or TRBV12-4 to TRBJ1-3, with unresolved D. Trimming removed 8 bases from V and 4 bases from J, with 12 bases in between. CDR3 length equals 13 residues. This CDR3 is CASAQSSGNTIYF. CDR3 DNA: TGTGCCAGCGCACAGTCTTCGGGAAACACCATATATTTT.

The V call is TRBV28, the J call TRBJ2-7; the match to TRBD2 covers 11 bases. The CDR3 has 17 amino acids. The V gene end was trimmed by 5 bases and the J gene end by 3 bases; junction bases not matched to a gene: 12. Germline V gene sequence: CDR1 MDHEN, CDR2 SYDVKM. In nucleotides, the CDR3 is TGTGCCAGCAGTCGTACCCGGGGGACTAGCGGTCTCTACGAGCAGTACTTC. It translates to CASSRTRGTSGLYEQYF.

The rearrangement uses TRBV5-1 and TRBJ2-5; 7 nucleotides align to TRBD1. Losses at the gene ends were 4 bases for V and 3 bases for J; bases not matched to a gene: 9. The CDR3 consists of 15 residues. The germline V gene has CDR1 SGHRS and CDR2 YFSETQ. CDR3 coding DNA: TGCGCCAGCAGCACCGATACAGGGGCGAAAGAGACCCAGTACTTC. Its translation is CASSTDTGAKETQYF.

CDR3: CASSPLGLSYEQYF. In DNA, the CDR3 is TGTGCCAGTAGTCCACTGGGACTTTCCTACGAGCAGTACTTC. The chain links TRBV19 to TRBJ2-7; D might be TRBD2 (6 bases). Germline CDR1 is LNHDA and CDR2 is SQIVND (reference sequence). V was shortened by 5 bases and J by 1 base, with 12 bases between the two germline ends. This CDR3 region has 14 residues.

The rearrangement uses TRBV19 and TRBJ2-2, with D possibly being TRBD1 (6 bases). Germline V gene lookup returns CDR1 LNHDA and CDR2 SQIVND (reference sequence). This CDR3 has 15 residues. V lost 3 bases and J lost 4, with 12 bases in between. The chain's CDR3 is CASSISGTTTGELFF. The CDR3 nucleotides are TGTGCCAGTAGTATCTCCGGGACAACCACCGGGGAGCTGTTTTTT.

The V call is TRBV12-3 or TRBV12-4, the J call TRBJ1-1; D perhaps matches TRBD1 (6 bases). The CDR3 extends over 12 amino acids. V lost 5 bases and J lost 5, with 9 bases in between. This CDR3 reads CASSAGTTEAFF. For the CDR3, the DNA is TGTGCCAGCAGTGCCGGGACAACTGAAGCTTTCTTT.

The chain uses TRBV6-2 or TRBV6-3 and TRBJ2-5; 8 bases agree with TRBD1. This CDR3 is 14 amino acids long. V trimming: 2 bases; J trimming: 4 bases; junction bases outside the gene matches: 3. The germline gives CDR1 MNHEY, CDR2 SVGEGT. This CDR3 is CASSYRTGRETQYF. The CDR3 DNA follows: TGTGCCAGCAGTTACAGGACAGGGCGAGAGACCCAGTACTTC.

The chain employs TRBV10-3 and TRBJ2-2, with 14 bases aligning to TRBD2. J lost 6 bases, V lost 6 bases, and 3 bases had no gene match. The CDR3 spans 15 residues. Looked up from germline, CDR1 is ENHRY and CDR2 is SYGVKD. Written as DNA, the CDR3 is TGTGCCATCAGGGGACTAGCGGGAGCGGCCGGGGAGCTGTTTTTT. Encoded protein: CAIRGLAGAAGELFF.

This clone appeared once. The DNA for the CDR3 is TGTGCCAGCAGCTTAGACCCCGGGACTAGCAAGAATACGCAGTATTTT. Its translation: CASSLDPGTSKNTQYF. The rearrangement uses TRBV11-2 and TRBJ2-3; 9 nucleotides match TRBD2. The CDR3 consists of 16 residues. Germline CDR1 is SGHAT and CDR2 is FQNNGV. V was pared by 0 bases and J by 7 bases, with 8 bases of the junction left unmatched.

The chain has TRBV19 and TRBJ2-3; 11 bases align to TRBD2. Germline CDR1 reads LNHDA; CDR2 reads SQIVND (reference sequence). V shed 5 bases, J shed 6 bases, and the junction held 10 bases outside the gene matches. This CDR3 is built from 16 residues. The CDR3 bases are TGTGCCAGTAGTGGGGCTAGCGGGAGGACCGGGGATACGCAGTATTTT. It translates to CASSGASGRTGDTQYF.